These T cell receptor beta chains were read from a single sample in a study of T cell responses to AZD1222 COVID-19 vaccine. Sequencing was performed with immunoSEQ multiplex PCR; in TCRdb, only in-frame clones are kept and a portion is missing. The table lists about 130,000 clones, 90% of them singletons. The specimen was peripheral blood, collected on day 0 of MenACWY control vaccination. All receptors derive from an adult in good health. Both conserved end residues are part of each CDR3. The D gene is left open where the match is weak. Expanded clones get a size class; other rows say once, few or many, or leave the size out.

CDR3 length,J gene,D gene,clone size,V gene,CDR3 protein,CDR3 DNA
15,TRBJ1-6,.,.,TRBV6-5,CASRRDGQYNSPLHF,TGTGCCAGCAGGAGGGATGGGCAGTATAATTCACCCCTCCACTTT
10,TRBJ2-7,.,.,TRBV28,CATGQIEQYF,TGTGCCACCGGACAGATCGAGCAGTACTTC
13,TRBJ1-1,.,.,TRBV11-2,CASSRDKNTEAFF,TGTGCCAGCAGCCGGGACAAGAACACTGAAGCTTTCTTT
12,TRBJ2-1,.,.,TRBV19,CASSIGGREQFF,TGTGCCAGTAGTATCGGGGGCAGGGAGCAGTTCTTC
16,TRBJ2-1,TRBD2,medium-sized,TRBV7-9,CASSLAMGLGRNEQFF,TGTGCCAGCAGCTTAGCGATGGGACTAGGGAGGAATGAGCAGTTCTTC
14,TRBJ2-1,.,.,TRBV4-1,CASSRFYRGGEQFF,TGCGCCAGCAGCCGTTTTTACAGGGGAGGTGAGCAGTTCTTC
16,TRBJ1-2,.,.,TRBV5-5,CASSRLRGHSSYGYTF,TGTGCCAGCAGCCGACTCCGGGGACACTCCTCCTATGGCTACACCTTC
16,TRBJ1-1,.,.,TRBV5-1,CASSRLRGSGNTEAFF,TGCGCCAGCAGCCGCCTGAGGGGGAGTGGGAACACTGAAGCTTTCTTT
16,TRBJ2-1,.,.,TRBV11-1,CASSRTDRRVYNEQFF,TGTGCCAGCAGCCGAACCGACAGGAGGGTATACAATGAGCAGTTCTTC
13,TRBJ2-7,TRBD2,.,TRBV18,CASSPGTTYEQYF,TGTGCCAGCTCACCAGGGACTACGTACGAGCAGTACTTC
14,TRBJ1-2,.,few,TRBV5-8,CASSLRRVNYGYTF,TGTGCCAGCAGCTTAAGGAGAGTTAACTATGGCTACACCTTC
16,TRBJ2-3,.,.,TRBV5-5,CASSPVAGTSTDTQYF,TGTGCCAGCAGCCCAGTAGCTGGGACTAGCACAGATACGCAGTATTTT
17,TRBJ1-6,.,once,TRBV10-2,CASIGDFRDMWIAPLHF,TGCGCCAGCATAGGGGACTTTAGGGACATGTGGATAGCACCCCTCCACTTT
11,TRBJ1-1,.,.,TRBV30,CAGHRATEAFF,TGTGCCGGGCACAGGGCCACTGAAGCTTTCTTT
17,TRBJ1-2,.,.,TRBV27,CASSLSQGETGLYGYTF,TGTGCCAGCAGTTTATCGCAAGGAGAAACGGGATTATATGGCTACACCTTC
17,TRBJ2-3,TRBD2,.,TRBV7-7,CASSLGGSGTITDTQYF,TGTGCCAGCAGCTTGGGGGGTTCCGGGACTATTACAGATACGCAGTATTTT
16,TRBJ1-4,.,.,TRBV5-1,CASSPGQTQLNEKLFF,TGCGCCAGCAGCCCCGGGCAGACGCAACTTAATGAAAAACTGTTTTTT
14,TRBJ1-5,.,.,TRBV24-1,CATSDLERNQPQHF,TGTGCCACCAGTGATCTAGAGCGCAATCAGCCCCAGCATTTT
16,TRBJ1-2,.,.,TRBV3-1/TRBV3-2,CASSQDPDAPNYGYTF,TGTGCCAGCAGCCAAGACCCGGACGCCCCTAACTATGGCTACACCTTC
16,TRBJ2-4,TRBD1,.,TRBV6-2/TRBV6-3,CASSRQGFLAKNIQYF,TGTGCCAGCAGTCGACAGGGGTTCCTAGCCAAAAACATTCAGTACTTC
13,TRBJ1-5,TRBD1,few,TRBV6-5,CASSETGSQPQHF,TGTGCCAGCAGCGAGACAGGGAGTCAGCCCCAGCATTTT
14,TRBJ2-2,.,once,TRBV5-1,CASSLDTGTGELFF,TGCGCCAGCAGCTTGGACACAGGGACCGGGGAGCTGTTTTTT
14,TRBJ1-6,TRBD1,.,TRBV2,CASSQTGVASPLHF,TGTGCCAGCAGTCAAACAGGGGTGGCTTCACCCCTCCACTTT
14,TRBJ1-5,.,.,TRBV15,CATSRRGGNQPQHF,TGTGCCACCAGCAGACGGGGCGGAAATCAGCCCCAGCATTTT
17,TRBJ2-5,TRBD1,.,TRBV6-2/TRBV6-3,CASSYSTGTGMRETQYF,TGTGCCAGCAGTTACAGTACCGGGACAGGAATGAGGGAGACCCAGTACTTC
15,TRBJ1-5,TRBD1,once,TRBV4-1,CASSRIGTGNQPQHF,TGCGCCAGCAGCCGAATCGGGACAGGGAATCAGCCCCAGCATTTT
13,TRBJ2-7,.,.,TRBV7-6,CASSPRPSYEQYF,TGTGCCAGCAGCCCGAGGCCCTCCTACGAGCAGTACTTC
17,TRBJ2-7,TRBD2,.,TRBV7-9,CASSPGTSGVGGYEQYF,TGTGCCAGCAGCCCCGGGACTAGCGGGGTCGGGGGCTACGAGCAGTACTTC
12,TRBJ1-2,.,.,TRBV2,CASRPDSYGYTF,TGTGCCAGCAGGCCGGACAGCTATGGCTACACCTTC
16,TRBJ2-2,.,.,TRBV6-2/TRBV6-3,CASSYDAGPRTGELFF,TGTGCCAGCAGTTACGATGCCGGGCCCCGGACCGGGGAGCTGTTTTTT
16,TRBJ2-2,TRBD1,.,TRBV28,CASSGGQDRVAGELFF,TGTGCCAGCAGTGGGGGCCAGGACAGGGTAGCCGGGGAGCTGTTTTTT
15,TRBJ2-3,TRBD2,.,TRBV18,CASSRTSGGADTQYF,TGTGCCAGCTCACGAACTAGCGGGGGAGCAGATACGCAGTATTTT
16,TRBJ1-3,.,.,TRBV10-3,CAIRAREVLGGNTIYF,TGTGCCATCAGAGCAAGAGAGGTGTTAGGTGGAAACACCATATATTTT
12,TRBJ2-5,.,.,TRBV6-5,CASSYGRETQYF,TGTGCCAGCAGTTACGGCAGGGAGACCCAGTACTTC
11,TRBJ2-7,.,.,TRBV20-1,CSAALSGEQYF,TGCAGTGCAGCCTTGTCGGGCGAGCAGTACTTC
14,TRBJ1-1,.,.,TRBV7-2,CASSLVVFGTEAFF,TGTGCCAGCAGCTTAGTGGTCTTCGGCACTGAAGCTTTCTTT
13,TRBJ1-1,TRBD1,once,TRBV7-6,CASSLAPQGDAFF,TGTGCCAGCAGCTTAGCGCCACAGGGGGACGCTTTCTTT
16,TRBJ2-5,.,.,TRBV7-9,CASSFFGDSRQETQYF,TGTGCCAGCAGCTTTTTTGGTGACAGTCGCCAAGAGACCCAGTACTTC
13,TRBJ1-6,.,.,TRBV15,CATSRVRSSPLHF,TGTGCCACCAGCAGAGTTCGCAGTTCACCCCTCCACTTT
16,TRBJ2-1,TRBD2,.,TRBV4-1,CASSQVVWREGGEQFF,TGCGCCAGCAGCCAAGTTGTTTGGCGGGAGGGAGGAGAGCAGTTCTTC
16,TRBJ1-3,.,.,TRBV21-1,CASSKGEGSSGNTIYF,TGTGCCAGCAGCAAAGGGGAGGGTAGCTCTGGAAACACCATATATTTT
15,TRBJ1-5,TRBD1,.,TRBV7-6,CASSSETGYNQPQHF,TGTGCCAGCAGCTCGGAGACAGGGTACAATCAGCCCCAGCATTTT
15,TRBJ2-1,.,.,TRBV6-5,CASSIGGSSYNEQFF,TGTGCCAGCAGCATCGGAGGGAGCTCCTACAATGAGCAGTTCTTC
14,TRBJ1-6,.,.,TRBV2,CAAVSRKGSSPLHF,TGTGCCGCTGTGAGTAGGAAGGGCTCTTCACCCCTCCACTTT
13,TRBJ2-7,.,.,TRBV27,CASTRGGGIEQYF,TGTGCCAGCACACGGGGTGGGGGAATCGAGCAGTACTTC
17,TRBJ2-2,.,.,TRBV24-1,CATSELTSGANTGELFF,TGTGCCACCAGTGAGCTGACTAGTGGTGCGAACACCGGGGAGCTGTTTTTT
15,TRBJ1-1,.,.,TRBV5-1,CASSLVAGDATEAFF,TGCGCCAGCAGCTTGGTAGCAGGGGATGCCACTGAAGCTTTCTTT
11,TRBJ2-3,.,once,TRBV6-5,CASASAFTQYF,TGTGCCAGCGCCTCAGCTTTTACGCAGTATTTT
13,TRBJ1-1,.,once,TRBV7-3,CASSSQLSTEAFF,TGTGCCAGCAGCTCCCAACTGAGCACTGAAGCTTTCTTT
13,TRBJ1-1,TRBD1,.,TRBV6-5,CASNTGGWGEAFF,TGTGCCAGCAATACAGGGGGCTGGGGTGAAGCTTTCTTT